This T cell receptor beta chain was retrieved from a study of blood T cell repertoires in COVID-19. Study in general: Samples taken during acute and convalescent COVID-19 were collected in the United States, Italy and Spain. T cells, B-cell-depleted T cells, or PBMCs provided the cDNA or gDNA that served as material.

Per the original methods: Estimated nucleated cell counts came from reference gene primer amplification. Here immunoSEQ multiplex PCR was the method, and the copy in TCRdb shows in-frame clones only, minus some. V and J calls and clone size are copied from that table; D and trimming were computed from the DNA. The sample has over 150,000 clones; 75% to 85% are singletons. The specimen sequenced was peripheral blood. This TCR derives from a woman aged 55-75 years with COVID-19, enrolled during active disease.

DNA for the CDR3: TGTGCCAGCAGACGGGACAGGGGAAACTACAATGAGCAGTTCTTC. Translation gives CASRRDRGNYNEQFF. J is TRBJ2-1 and V is TRBV2; 10 bases match TRBD1. CDR1 is SNHLY and CDR2 is FYNNEI in the germline V gene. The V gene end was trimmed by 6 bases and the J gene end by 3 bases; junction bases not matched to a gene: 5. This CDR3 region has 15 residues.